This is a list of T cell receptor beta chains from one sample in a study of shared clonotypes between healthy human individuals. The data were produced by immunoSEQ multiplex PCR, yet TCRdb's version contains in-frame clones alone and is incomplete. The data show 110,000 or so clones, around two thirds seen once. Sample: memory CD8+ T cells sorted from blood. All receptors come from a woman between 25 and 40 years old in good health. Both conserved end residues are trimmed from each CDR3. The order of the fields is D gene, V gene, J gene, CDR3 protein. The D gene is left open where the match is weak.

NA	TRBV19	TRBJ1-1	ASSIDLIKGHRPNTEAF
NA	TRBV7-9	TRBJ1-5	ASSLGPKEGLNQPQH
TRBD1	TRBV2	TRBJ2-1	ASLNRGHFYNEQF
TRBD2	TRBV5-1	TRBJ2-5	ASSLVASGSPQETQY
TRBD2	TRBV7-9	TRBJ2-7	ASSSRDSGSYEQY
TRBD2	TRBV11-3	TRBJ2-5	ASRGQREVREQY
NA	TRBV14	TRBJ2-3	ASSQVLPTDTQY
TRBD2	TRBV6-4	TRBJ2-1	ASTLKAGDNNEQF
NA	TRBV25-1	TRBJ2-7	ATFDSNEQY
NA	TRBV30	TRBJ1-1	AWSGAANTEAF
TRBD2	TRBV4-1	NA	ASSHPLAGVHEQY
NA	TRBV28	TRBJ1-6	ASTAGTYHSPLH
NA	TRBV7-9	TRBJ2-7	ASTELDDGPYEQY
NA	TRBV4-1	TRBJ2-7	ASSQRFQGLYEQY
TRBD2	TRBV2	NA	ASSSRDSGSYEQY
NA	TRBV11-3	TRBJ2-5	ASFPQRGVSGQETQY
TRBD2	TRBV6-1	TRBJ2-1	ASSDLGLAGGGEQF
NA	TRBV2	TRBJ1-1	ASSGPEAF
NA	TRBV4-1	TRBJ2-7	ASSRKHGSPGSYEQY
NA	TRBV27	TRBJ2-7	ASSRRGRALDEQY
TRBD1	TRBV7-6	TRBJ2-7	ASSPKKGQITSYEQY
TRBD1	TRBV5-4	TRBJ2-7	ASSSDRSPYEQY
TRBD1	TRBV7-9	TRBJ1-2	ASSSIGRDPGGENYGYT
TRBD2	TRBV2	TRBJ2-3	ASSGREGHADTQY
TRBD1	TRBV15	TRBJ1-2	ATSEQGPIAGGNYGYT
TRBD1	TRBV11-2	TRBJ2-1	ASSSLQGAYNEQF
NA	TRBV6-1	TRBJ2-3	ASSAETGSVDTQY
TRBD1	TRBV6-1	TRBJ1-1	ASSEDPQGATEAF
NA	TRBV7-6	TRBJ1-1	ASSPTVEGRGTEAF
TRBD1	TRBV5-1	TRBJ2-7	ASSIGQGSYEQY
NA	TRBV30	TRBJ2-7	AWSVSGPYEQY
NA	TRBV27	TRBJ2-5	ASSLSFRETQY
NA	TRBV20-1	TRBJ2-7	SAGQLYEQY
NA	TRBV6-4	TRBJ2-7	ASSIPGSQSYEQY
NA	TRBV5-1	TRBJ1-2	ASSLEFPGPGAYGYT
NA	TRBV9	TRBJ2-2	ASSHQGGVNTGELF
NA	TRBV19	TRBJ1-1	ASSIFGGSEAF
NA	TRBV11-3	TRBJ2-3	ASSPGGGADTQY
NA	TRBV7-6	TRBJ2-7	ASSLGRRDSGEQY
NA	TRBV10-3	TRBJ2-7	ATRDYEQY
NA	TRBV6-5	TRBJ2-1	ASSYSTPARYNEQF
NA	TRBV7-5	TRBJ2-7	ASSSDTGYEQY
NA	TRBV9	TRBJ2-7	ASSVAWGTYEQY
TRBD2	TRBV6-5	TRBJ2-7	ASSYFSWTSSEQY
TRBD1	TRBV11-1	NA	ASSFRQGQFYEQY
NA	TRBV6-1	TRBJ2-7	ASSESTRVYEQY
NA	TRBV29-1	TRBJ2-7	SVELVLQGEQY
TRBD1	TRBV7-9	TRBJ2-5	ASRTGGQETQY